This entry features one T cell receptor (beta chain) sequence. Its antigen is undetermined. Trimming took off 3 bases at V and 0 bases at J, with 11 bases between the two ends. This CDR3 has 15 amino acids. Germline values: CDR1 SGHAT, CDR2 FQNNGV. The PCR was carried out with 60 Vbeta primers and 13 Jbeta primers. TCRdb keeps only in-frame clones here, not all; method: immunoSEQ multiplex PCR. The sample carries more than 100,000 clones, 75% to 80% recorded once. The data belong to a study of cytomegalovirus exposure and HLA in healthy donors. Whole-study results and caveats: TCR beta V segments were, for the most part, productive about 87% or about 30% of the time in an earlier analysis. Links to common viral pathogens appeared, in a later analysis, for several of the most significant clusters. Near-uniform donor sequencing depth was presumed by presence/absence analyses.

The sample taken for sequencing was PBMCs. The clonotype originates from a male donor in good health and CMV-seronegative. The chain recombines TRBV11-2 with TRBJ2-5; a weak D match, TRBD2 (6 bases). CDR3 nucleotide sequence: TGTGCCAGCAGCTTGATGGGGGGTAACCAAGAGACCCAGTACTTC. Its protein product is CASSLMGGNQETQYF.